Shown below are 18 T cell receptor beta chains from a single sample sequenced in a study of blood T cell repertoires in COVID-19. The method was immunoSEQ multiplex PCR; TCRdb's version includes in-frame clones alone and lacks a portion of them. This table holds 80,000 to 95,000 clones, roughly 79% found once. The sample comprised peripheral blood. All receptors derive from an elderly man with COVID-19, enrolled during active disease.

The chain uses TRBV6-1 and TRBJ2-7, with 8 positions matching TRBD1. The V gene end was trimmed by 2 bases and the J gene end by 6 bases; junction bases not matched to a gene: 12. Germline CDR1 reads MNHNS; CDR2 reads SASEGT. The CDR3 has 16 residues. CDR3 protein: CASSESRTGTIGEQYF. The CDR3, as DNA: TGTGCCAGCAGTGAATCCCGGACAGGGACGATTGGCGAGCAGTACTTC.

This clone has only one observation. V is TRBV10-3 and J is TRBJ2-3, with D hard to call. The germline V gene encodes CDR1 ENHRY and CDR2 SYGVKD. The CDR3 is made up of 12 amino acids. Trimming removed 8 bases from V and 4 bases from J, with 10 bases in between. The CDR3 region has the DNA TGTGCCATCGGCGGTGAACCAGATACGCAGTATTTT. The encoded protein is CAIGGEPDTQYF.

The chain uses TRBV19 and TRBJ1-4; 11 nucleotides line up with TRBD1. The junction had 19 bases not matched to a gene; V was cut back by 5 bases and J by 8 bases. This CDR3 has 19 residues. The germline CDR1 and CDR2 sequences are LNHDA and SQIVND (reference sequence). The CDR3, as DNA: TGTGCCAGTAGTCTCCGGACAGGGGGCGCCTCTCTTATTCGGGAAAAACTGTTTTTT. Its translation is CASSLRTGGASLIREKLFF. The full variable domain, rest sourced from reference TRBV19 and TRBJ1-4, is DGGITQSPKYLFRKEGQNVTLSCEQNLNHDAMYWYRQDPGQGLRLIYYSQIVNDFQKGDIAEGYSVSREKKESFPLTVTSAQKNPTAFYLCASSLRTGGASLIREKLFFGSGTQLSVL.

The chain employs TRBV28 and TRBJ1-5; D may be TRBD1 (5 bases). Deletions cut 10 bases from V and 3 bases from J, with 13 bases between. The CDR3 contains 13 residues. Germline V lookup: CDR1 MDHEN, CDR2 SYDVKM. CDR3 in amino acids: CAIQGTPNQPQHF. The CDR3 DNA reads TGTGCCATTCAGGGCACCCCCAATCAGCCCCAGCATTTT.

This chain links TRBV7-8 with TRBJ2-1, with a tentative D call TRBD2 (5 bases). Trimming shortened V by 2 bases and J by 9 bases, and 11 bases separated the two germline ends. From germline, CDR1 is SGHVS and CDR2 FQNEAQ. The CDR3 extends over 13 amino acids. CDR3 DNA sequence: TGTGCCAGCAGCTTAATAGGTCGGGGTGAGCAGTTCTTC. The encoded protein is CASSLIGRGEQFF.

The chain employs TRBV28 and TRBJ1-6; D is perhaps TRBD1 (6 bases). Trimming left V 7 bases short and J 2 bases short, with 15 bases between. The CDR3 runs to 16 residues. From germline, CDR1 is MDHEN and CDR2 SYDVKM. The DNA for the CDR3 is TGTGCCAGCACCCAAGGGGGGGCGACCTATAATTCACCCCTCCACTTT. Its translation: CASTQGGATYNSPLHF.

This clone was found once. The chain combines TRBV6-2 or TRBV6-3 with TRBJ2-1; 8 nucleotides align to TRBD2. V gave up 2 bases and J gave up 9 bases; unmatched junction bases: 12. This CDR3 has 16 residues. CDR1 and CDR2 from the germline V gene are MNHEY and SVGEGT. CDR3 in DNA: TGTGCCAGCAGTTACCGTGTGGTAGCGGGGAGTTTTGAGCAGTTCTTC. This codes for CASSYRVVAGSFEQFF.

The V call is TRBV18, the J call TRBJ2-3; 13 bases align to TRBD2. Trimming took 3 bases from V and 4 from J; bases not matched to a gene: 7. The CDR3 is made up of 17 amino acids. CDR1 is KGHSH and CDR2 is LQKENI in the germline V gene. In nucleotides, the CDR3 is TGTGCCAGCTCACCCCGGACTAGCGGGAGTTGGGCAGATACGCAGTATTTT. Amino acid sequence: CASSPRTSGSWADTQYF. Drawing the rest from reference TRBV18 and TRBJ2-3, the complete variable domain is NAGVMQNPRHLVRRRGQEARLRCSPMKGHSHVYWYRQLPEEGLKFMVYLQKENIIDESGMPKERFSAEFPKEGPSILRIQQVVRGDSAAYFCASSPRTSGSWADTQYFGPGTRLTVL.

V gene TRBV6-1 combines with J gene TRBJ2-1; D not certain. V lost 2 bases and J lost 4, with 6 bases in between. Germline V gene data show CDR1 as MNHNS and CDR2 as SASEGT. The CDR3 extends over 13 amino acids. CDR3 protein: CASSEPQYNEQFF. The CDR3 region has the DNA TGTGCCAGCAGTGAACCACAGTACAATGAGCAGTTCTTC.

This clone was found once. The chain employs TRBV6-1 and TRBJ1-2; D uncertain. Germline values: CDR1 MNHNS, CDR2 SASEGT. V dropped 1 base and J dropped 4 bases, with 10 bases sitting between them. The CDR3 has 14 amino acids. CDR3 DNA sequence: TGTGCCAGCAGTGAAGTTTGGAGATTCTATGGCTACACCTTC. It encodes CASSEVWRFYGYTF.

This clone was found a few times. This chain's CDR3 is CASSHGLAGDEQYF. In DNA, the CDR3 is TGCGCCAGCAGCCACGGACTAGCGGGAGACGAGCAGTACTTC. This chain connects TRBV4-1 to TRBJ2-7; 13 bases align to TRBD2. The CDR3 spans 14 residues. V trimming: 3 bases; J trimming: 5 bases; junction bases outside the gene matches: 1. Germline V lookup: CDR1 MGHRA, CDR2 YSYEKL.

The J gene is TRBJ2-7, the V gene TRBV10-3, with TRBD1 identical over 8 bases. With V trimmed by 3 bases and J by 4 bases, 11 bases remained unmatched. CDR1 and CDR2 from the germline V gene are ENHRY and SYGVKD. The CDR3 length is 16 residues. The CDR3 reads CAISDRTGSSGYEQYF. For the CDR3, the DNA is TGTGCCATCAGTGATAGGACAGGGTCATCAGGATACGAGCAGTACTTC.

V gene TRBV5-1 combines with J gene TRBJ2-6, with no clear D. CDR3 length: 15 residues. V was cut by 0 bases and J by 1 base, with 5 bases left in between. Germline V lookup: CDR1 SGHRS, CDR2 YFSETQ. CDR3 nucleotide sequence: TGCGCCAGCAGCTTGGATCTATCTGGGGCCAACGTCCTGACTTTC. As protein: CASSLDLSGANVLTF.

The CDR3 DNA reads as TGTGCCAGCCTCGGGACACAGGGTTCTAACTATGGCTACACCTTC. It codes for CASLGTQGSNYGYTF. V is TRBV11-2 and J is TRBJ1-2, with a tentative D call TRBD1 (6 bases). The CDR3 contains 15 residues. Germline CDR1 and CDR2: SGHAT and FQNNGV. V was shortened by 8 bases and J by 0 bases, with 16 bases between the two germline ends.

This clone has a handful of counts. This chain joins TRBV7-9 and TRBJ2-3; D possibly corresponds to TRBD1 (5 bases). Germline CDR1 is SEHNR and CDR2 is FQNEAQ (reference sequence). There are 12 residues in the CDR3. V dropped 5 bases and J dropped 6 bases, with 9 bases sitting between them. In nucleotides, the CDR3 is TGTGCCAGCAGCCTAAAGGGGGATACGCAGTATTTT. Its translation is CASSLKGDTQYF.

The chain recombines TRBV11-2 with TRBJ2-3, with TRBD2 as a possible D gene (6 bases). V was shortened by 3 bases and J by 2 bases, with 21 bases between the two germline ends. This CDR3 has 18 residues. Germline CDR1 SGHAT, CDR2 FQNNGV. In DNA form, the CDR3 reads TGTGCCAGCAGCTTTCTTCGGCTCCGCGGCGGGGACACAGATACGCAGTATTTT. It translates to CASSFLRLRGGDTDTQYF.

V and J are TRBV19 and TRBJ2-1; 7 bases map to TRBD1. Per germline, CDR1 LNHDA and CDR2 SQIVND (reference sequence). Trimming removed 4 bases from V and 4 bases from J; junction bases left unmatched: 4. CDR3 length: 14 residues. The CDR3 protein is CASSTGDSYNEQFF. The CDR3 DNA is TGTGCCAGTAGTACCGGGGACAGTTACAATGAGCAGTTCTTC.

This clone showed up just once. Other DNA sequences in the same sample also yield this CDR3. The chain recombines TRBV9 with TRBJ2-3, with 8 bases that match TRBD2. The junction had 6 bases not matched to a gene; V was cut back by 0 bases and J by 3 bases. The V gene's germline CDR1 is SGDLS and CDR2 YYNGEE. This CDR3 contains 16 residues. The CDR3 reads CASSVGDRGGTDTQYF. The CDR3 DNA is TGTGCCAGCAGCGTAGGGGATCGCGGGGGGACAGATACGCAGTATTTT.